Only one count was recorded for the clone carrying this TCR beta chain. The PCR ran on 60 Vbeta and 13 Jbeta primers. Sequenced by immunoSEQ multiplex PCR; TCRdb stores in-frame clones only, minus some. The table includes approximately 200,000 clones, 65% to 90% detected once. This specimen comes from a study of cytomegalovirus exposure and HLA in healthy donors. The sequenced sample consisted of PBMCs. The sequence was collected from a girl between 10 and 17 years old in good health and CMV-seronegative.

CDR3 region: CASSLDRGIGEQYF. The CDR3 nucleotides are TGTGCCAGTAGCCTCGACCGGGGGATCGGTGAGCAGTACTTC. V usage is TRBV19 and J usage is TRBJ2-7; D possibly corresponds to TRBD2 (6 bases). There are 14 residues in the CDR3. Germline V gene lookup returns CDR1 LNHDA and CDR2 SQIVND (reference sequence). The ends were cut back, 6 bases at V and 7 bases at J, with 19 bases in the middle. The full variable domain, with the rest looked up from reference TRBV19 and TRBJ2-7, is DGGITQSPKYLFRKEGQNVTLSCEQNLNHDAMYWYRQDPGQGLRLIYYSQIVNDFQKGDIAEGYSVSREKKESFPLTVTSAQKNPTAFYLCASSLDRGIGEQYFGPGTRLTVT.